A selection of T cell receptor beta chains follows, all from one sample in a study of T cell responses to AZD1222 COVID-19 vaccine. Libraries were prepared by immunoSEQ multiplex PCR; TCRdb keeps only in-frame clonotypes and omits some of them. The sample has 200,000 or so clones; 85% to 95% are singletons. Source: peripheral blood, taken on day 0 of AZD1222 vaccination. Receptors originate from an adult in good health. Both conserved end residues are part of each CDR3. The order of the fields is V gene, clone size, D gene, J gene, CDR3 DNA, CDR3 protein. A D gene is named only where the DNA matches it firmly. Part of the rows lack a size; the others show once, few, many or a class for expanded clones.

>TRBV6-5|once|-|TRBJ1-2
TGTGCCAGCAGTTACGGGGGTTTTAGCTATGGCTACACCTTC
CASSYGGFSYGYTF
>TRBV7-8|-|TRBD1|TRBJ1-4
TGTGCCAGCAGCTCACCGGGACAGGGGAAACCGAAACTGTTTTTT
CASSSPGQGKPKLFF
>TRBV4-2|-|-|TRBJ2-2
TGTGCCAGCAGCCAAGATCAGGGCCGCGGGGAGCTGTTTTTT
CASSQDQGRGELFF
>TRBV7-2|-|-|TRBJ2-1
TGTGCCAGCAGCTCAAGCTCCTACAATGAGCAGTTCTTC
CASSSSSYNEQFF
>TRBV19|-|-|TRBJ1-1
TGTGCCAGTAGGGATCTGGGGAGAGGGGCTTTCTTT
CASRDLGRGAFF
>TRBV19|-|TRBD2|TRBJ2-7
TGTGCCAGTAGTGACGGGACTAGCGGCTTTTCCTACGAGCAGTACTTC
CASSDGTSGFSYEQYF
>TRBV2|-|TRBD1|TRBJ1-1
TGTGCCGGTCGAAATGGACAGGGGATGTTGAACACTGAAGCTTTCTTT
CAGRNGQGMLNTEAFF
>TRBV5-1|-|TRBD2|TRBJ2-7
TGCGCCAGCAGCTTGACCGGGAGGGCCTCCTACGAGCAGTACTTC
CASSLTGRASYEQYF
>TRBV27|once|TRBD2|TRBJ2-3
TGTGCCAGCAGTTTGCTAGCGGGAATGGGTACGCAGTATTTT
CASSLLAGMGTQYF
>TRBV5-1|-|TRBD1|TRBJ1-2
TGCGCCAGCAGCGGAGACGACAGGGTCAGCAGGGGCTACACCTTC
CASSGDDRVSRGYTF
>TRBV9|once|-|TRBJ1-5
TGTGCCAGCAGCCCGGACGGTTATAGCAATCAGCCCCAGCATTTT
CASSPDGYSNQPQHF
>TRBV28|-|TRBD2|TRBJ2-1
TGTGCCAGCAGTTCTAGCGGGGGGTCCTACAATGAGCAGTTCTTC
CASSSSGGSYNEQFF
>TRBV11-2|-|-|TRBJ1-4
TGTGCCAGCAGTTTTCAGGGGTATGAAAAACTGTTTTTT
CASSFQGYEKLFF
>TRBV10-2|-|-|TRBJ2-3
TGCGCCAGCGGGTCAGGGGATCGGGGTACGCAGTATTTT
CASGSGDRGTQYF
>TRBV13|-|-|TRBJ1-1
TGTGCCAGCAGCTTAGAGGGTAACACTGAAGCTTTCTTT
CASSLEGNTEAFF
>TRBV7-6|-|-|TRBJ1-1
TGTGCCAGCAGCTTAGGGGCTACCAGAAGTGAAGCTTTCTTT
CASSLGATRSEAFF
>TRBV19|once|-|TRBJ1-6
TGTGCCAGTATTTCGGACCCGGGCTCACCCCTCCACTTT
CASISDPGSPLHF
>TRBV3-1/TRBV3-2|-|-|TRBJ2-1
TGTGCCAGCAGCCAAGACAGGGGTCGGACCCAGCGCTCGCAGTTCTTC
CASSQDRGRTQRSQFF
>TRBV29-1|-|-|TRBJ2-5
TGCAGCGGAGGACTATCCCTTCCCCGGGAGACCCAGTACTTC
CSGGLSLPRETQYF
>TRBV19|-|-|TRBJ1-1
TGTGCCAGTAGTGCACAAGGGGCGGTGGGCACTGAAGCTTTCTTT
CASSAQGAVGTEAFF
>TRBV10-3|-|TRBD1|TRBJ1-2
TGTGCCATCAGCGTGGGACAGGGGAATTATGGCTACACCTTC
CAISVGQGNYGYTF
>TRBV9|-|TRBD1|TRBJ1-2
TGTGCCAGCAGCCTTCAGGCACAGGGGGACTATGGCTACACCTTC
CASSLQAQGDYGYTF
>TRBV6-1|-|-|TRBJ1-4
TGTGCCAGCAGTGAAGTAACAGCAACTAATGAAAAACTGTTTTTT
CASSEVTATNEKLFF
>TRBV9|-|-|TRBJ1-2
TGTGCCAGCAGCCCGTCGGGAAGAGTCGATGGCTACACCTTC
CASSPSGRVDGYTF
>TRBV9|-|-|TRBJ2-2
TGTGCCAGCAGCGCGGACAGCGTGGGTTCGAACACCGGGGAGCTGTTTTTT
CASSADSVGSNTGELFF
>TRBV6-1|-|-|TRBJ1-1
TGTGCCAGCAGTGAAGGAGGGGCGGCTGAAGCTTTCTTT
CASSEGGAAEAFF
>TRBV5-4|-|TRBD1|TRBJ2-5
TGTGCCAGCAGCCCGGGACAGGGACGGGAGACCCAGTACTTC
CASSPGQGRETQYF
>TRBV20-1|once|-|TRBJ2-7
TGCAGTGCTAGTCGCCAGGGGAGGAACGAGCAGTACTTC
CSASRQGRNEQYF
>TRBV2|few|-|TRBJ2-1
TGTGCCAGCAGAAAAGACTCATTACAGTTCTTC
CASRKDSLQFF
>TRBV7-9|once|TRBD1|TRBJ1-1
TGTGCCAGCAGCTTAGCGACAGGACAGGGTGGCACTGAAGCTTTCTTT
CASSLATGQGGTEAFF
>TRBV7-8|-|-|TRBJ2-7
TGTGCCAGCAGCAATTTAGCGAGGGGGAGGGGCTACGAGCAGTACTTC
CASSNLARGRGYEQYF
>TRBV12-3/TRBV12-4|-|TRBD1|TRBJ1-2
TGTGCCAGCAGTCGAGACAGGGGACGGGGCTACACCTTC
CASSRDRGRGYTF
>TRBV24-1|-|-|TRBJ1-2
TGTGCCACCAGTGAGGCAGGGGCGAACTATGGCTACACCTTC
CATSEAGANYGYTF
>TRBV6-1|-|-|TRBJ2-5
TGTGCCAGCAGTGAAGGACCACAGGGAGAGACCCAGTACTTC
CASSEGPQGETQYF
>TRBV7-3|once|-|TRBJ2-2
TGTGCCAGCAGCCCGAGGACCTCGAACACCGGGGAGCTGTTTTTT
CASSPRTSNTGELFF
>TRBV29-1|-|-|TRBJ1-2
TGCAGCGTTGCCGCTGGAAGACAGAACTATGGCTACACCTTC
CSVAAGRQNYGYTF
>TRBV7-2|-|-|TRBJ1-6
TGTGCCAGCAGCCCACGCGGCACAGCGTCCCATTCACCCCTCCACTTT
CASSPRGTASHSPLHF
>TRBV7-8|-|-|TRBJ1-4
TGTGCCAGCAGCCCAATGCCTCAGATGCTCACAGGGGAAAAACTGTTTTTT
CASSPMPQMLTGEKLFF
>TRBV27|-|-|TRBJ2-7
TGTGCCAGCAGTCCGCCGGGACAAATCTACGAGCAGTACTTC
CASSPPGQIYEQYF
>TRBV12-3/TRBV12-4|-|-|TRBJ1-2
TGTGCCAGCAGCCCGGGGGGGTCTGGCTACACCTTC
CASSPGGSGYTF
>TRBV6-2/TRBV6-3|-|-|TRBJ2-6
TGTGCCAGCAGTTGGCAGATTCCCTCTGGGGCCAACGTCCTGACTTTC
CASSWQIPSGANVLTF